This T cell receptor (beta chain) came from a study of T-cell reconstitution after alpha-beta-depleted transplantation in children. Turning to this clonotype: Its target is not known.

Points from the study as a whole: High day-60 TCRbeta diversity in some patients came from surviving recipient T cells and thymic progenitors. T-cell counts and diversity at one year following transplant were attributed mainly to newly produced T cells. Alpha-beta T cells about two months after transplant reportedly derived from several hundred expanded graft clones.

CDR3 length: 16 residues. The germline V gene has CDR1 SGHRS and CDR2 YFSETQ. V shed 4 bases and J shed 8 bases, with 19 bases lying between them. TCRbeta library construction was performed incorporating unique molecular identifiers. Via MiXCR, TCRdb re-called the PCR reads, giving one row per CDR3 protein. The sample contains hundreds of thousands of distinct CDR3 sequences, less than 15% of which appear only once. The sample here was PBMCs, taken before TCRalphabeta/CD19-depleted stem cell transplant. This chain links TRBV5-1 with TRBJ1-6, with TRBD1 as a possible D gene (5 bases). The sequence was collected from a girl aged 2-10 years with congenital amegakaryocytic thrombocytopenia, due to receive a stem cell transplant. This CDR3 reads CASSLRQRQQHSPLHF. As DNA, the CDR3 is TGCGCCAGCAGCCTCAGACAGCGACAGCAACATTCACCCCTCCACTTT. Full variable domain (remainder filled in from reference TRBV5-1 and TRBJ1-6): KAGVTQTPRYLIKTRGQQVTLSCSPISGHRSVSWYQQTPGQGLQFLFEYFSETQRNKGNFPGRFSGRQFSNSRSEMNVSTLELGDSALYLCASSLRQRQQHSPLHFGNGTRLTVT.